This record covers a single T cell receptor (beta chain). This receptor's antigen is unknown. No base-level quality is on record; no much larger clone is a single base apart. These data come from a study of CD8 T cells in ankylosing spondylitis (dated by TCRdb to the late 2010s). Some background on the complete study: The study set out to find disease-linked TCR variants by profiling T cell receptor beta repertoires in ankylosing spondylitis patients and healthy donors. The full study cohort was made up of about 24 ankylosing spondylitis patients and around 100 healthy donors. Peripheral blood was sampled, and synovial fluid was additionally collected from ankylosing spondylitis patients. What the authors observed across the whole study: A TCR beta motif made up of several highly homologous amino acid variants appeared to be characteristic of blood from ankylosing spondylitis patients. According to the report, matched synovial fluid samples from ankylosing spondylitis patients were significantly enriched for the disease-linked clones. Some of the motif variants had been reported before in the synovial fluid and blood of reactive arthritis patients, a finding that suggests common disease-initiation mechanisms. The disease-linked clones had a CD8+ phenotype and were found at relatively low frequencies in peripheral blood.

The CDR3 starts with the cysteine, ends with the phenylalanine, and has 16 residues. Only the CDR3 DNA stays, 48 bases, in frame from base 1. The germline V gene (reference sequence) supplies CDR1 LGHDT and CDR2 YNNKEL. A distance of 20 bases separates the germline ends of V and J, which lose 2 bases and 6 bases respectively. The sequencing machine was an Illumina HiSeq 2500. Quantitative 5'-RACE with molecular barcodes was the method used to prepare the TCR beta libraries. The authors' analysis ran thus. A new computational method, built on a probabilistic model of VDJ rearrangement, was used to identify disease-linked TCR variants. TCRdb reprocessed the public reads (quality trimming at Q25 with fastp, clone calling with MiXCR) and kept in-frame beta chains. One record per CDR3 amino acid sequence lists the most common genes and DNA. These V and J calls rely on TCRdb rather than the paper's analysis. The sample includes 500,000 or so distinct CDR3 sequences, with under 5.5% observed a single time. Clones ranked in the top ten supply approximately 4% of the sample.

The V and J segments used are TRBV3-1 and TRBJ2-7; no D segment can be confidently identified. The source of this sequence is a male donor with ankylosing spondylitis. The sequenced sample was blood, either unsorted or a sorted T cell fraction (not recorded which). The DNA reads TGTGCCAGCAGCCAATTTGCGACTGCCGATTGGGGCGAGCAGTACTTC. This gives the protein CASSQFATADWGEQYF.